Below, one T cell receptor (beta chain) is given with its context. This clonotype occurred many times. Its antigen specificity is not known. Base qualities are not provided; no much larger clone lies one nucleotide away. The TCR beta CDR3 regions were amplified from RNA transcripts. The TCR CDR3 was subjected to a first round of RT-PCR using the HTBI primer set and the Qiagen OneStep RT-PCR kit. Libraries were constructed in a second round of multiplex PCR, after which size selection and purification were carried out. Libraries were sequenced paired-end with 100 bp reads on an Illumina HiSeq2000. The source study handled its data this way. SOAPnuke was used to process the raw data, removing reads that contained adapters or uncalled bases, had a mean Phred below 15, or lacked an exact match to the constant primer or identifier. High-quality paired reads were merged with COPE v1.2.5, and unique nucleotide sequences were defined as clonotypes. MiTCR v1.1 was used to align the clonotypes against IMGT TRBV, TRBD and TRBJ reference segments. Analysis was restricted to V-J combinations with a frequency above 0.0001, which covered over 98% of repertoires. The TCS score was defined as F50 (clonal expansion) divided by E x V (chaos), with BLOSUM62-based TCRdist calculated between CDR3 peptides within each V-J. Welch's t-statistics and random forest reduced around 550 V-J features to 13, which were used in a naive Bayes classifier (R e1071). The public reads were run again by TCRdb, first through fastp at Q25 and then through MiXCR, and only productive beta chains were kept. Duplicate CDR3 protein sequences are folded into a single record with the most common DNA and genes. The V and J calls and clone size come from TCRdb's table, not from the authors' own analysis. The sample table records roughly 260,000 distinct CDR3 sequences; 14% to 15% of these occur just once. The ten most abundant clones make up about an eighth of the sample.

The sample is drawn from a study of T cells in Graves' hyperthyroidism and ophthalmopathy (dated by TCRdb to between 2018 and 2020). Broadly, across the study: Peripheral blood was sampled at the time of initial diagnosis, prior to any treatment. A discovery cohort of about 95 patients, approximately 45 with Graves' ophthalmopathy and about 58 with stable Graves' hyperthyroidism, was used to find distinguishing TCR V-J signatures. Prospective prediction of ophthalmopathy was tested in an independent validation cohort of approximately 18 hyperthyroidism patients and 17 patients who later progressed to ophthalmopathy. The 100 discovery patients were divided at random into training and test sets in a 7:3 ratio. In about 6 Graves' hyperthyroidism patients, the study also compared T-cell repertoires from thyroid tissue with T-cell repertoires from blood. After blood sampling, hyperthyroidism patients were treated with methimazole at a starting dose of 30 mg daily, and ophthalmopathy patients were treated with high-dose intravenous methylprednisolone. The paper describes TCR Vbeta CDR3 sequencing of fewer than 150 peripheral blood samples, made up of fewer than 50 ophthalmopathy patients, around 78 hyperthyroidism patients and 17 progressor patients. Here is what the overall study found, with its caveats: Most expanded thyroid clonotypes (frequency above 0.001) were also detected in blood, suggesting blood repertoires may reflect thyroid immune responses. In cross-validation, a model built on a 13 V-J signature told ophthalmopathy apart from stable hyperthyroidism with 85% to 90% sensitivity and 81% to 82% specificity, and in testing the same model reached 80%/75%. In validation, the model predicted progression to ophthalmopathy with just under 71% sensitivity and less than 80% specificity, a median of about 6 months before onset. Sample size was not statistically predetermined, and investigators were not blinded to group allocation.

The hyperthyroidism patients were between 18 and 65 years old and newly diagnosed, with a disease duration of less than 2 months. Patients with uncontrolled infections, other autoimmune diseases, pregnancy or lactation were excluded. Diagnoses were based on clinical symptoms, serum thyroxine and TRAb, thyroid ultrasound and orbital computed tomography. Blood from progressor patients was collected at the time of first diagnosis with hyperthyroidism, before any ophthalmopathy symptoms had appeared. Ficoll-Paque density gradient centrifugation was used to isolate PBMCs from about 9 ml of fresh peripheral blood. Patients classed as progressors first received a Graves' hyperthyroidism diagnosis and then went on to develop ophthalmopathy during follow-up. Total RNA was extracted with Trizol reagent, and quality was checked on an Agilent 2100 Bioanalyzer. The receptor's source is a woman aged 40 to 50 with Graves' hyperthyroidism that later progressed to Graves' ophthalmopathy. Sequencing was carried out using blood.

The nucleotide sequence reads TGCGCCAGCAGCAGGTTCGGAACGAACACCGGGGAGCTGTTTTTT. The encoded protein is CASSRFGTNTGELFF. Recombination joined TRBV5-1 with TRBJ2-2; the D gene is not confidently resolved. The CDR3, cysteine through phenylalanine, is 15 amino acids long. CDR3 DNA only is kept here, 45 bases in frame from base 1. A distance of 10 bases separates the germline ends of V and J, which lose 4 bases and 0 bases respectively. Per the germline V gene, SGHRS is the CDR1 and YFSETQ is the CDR2.